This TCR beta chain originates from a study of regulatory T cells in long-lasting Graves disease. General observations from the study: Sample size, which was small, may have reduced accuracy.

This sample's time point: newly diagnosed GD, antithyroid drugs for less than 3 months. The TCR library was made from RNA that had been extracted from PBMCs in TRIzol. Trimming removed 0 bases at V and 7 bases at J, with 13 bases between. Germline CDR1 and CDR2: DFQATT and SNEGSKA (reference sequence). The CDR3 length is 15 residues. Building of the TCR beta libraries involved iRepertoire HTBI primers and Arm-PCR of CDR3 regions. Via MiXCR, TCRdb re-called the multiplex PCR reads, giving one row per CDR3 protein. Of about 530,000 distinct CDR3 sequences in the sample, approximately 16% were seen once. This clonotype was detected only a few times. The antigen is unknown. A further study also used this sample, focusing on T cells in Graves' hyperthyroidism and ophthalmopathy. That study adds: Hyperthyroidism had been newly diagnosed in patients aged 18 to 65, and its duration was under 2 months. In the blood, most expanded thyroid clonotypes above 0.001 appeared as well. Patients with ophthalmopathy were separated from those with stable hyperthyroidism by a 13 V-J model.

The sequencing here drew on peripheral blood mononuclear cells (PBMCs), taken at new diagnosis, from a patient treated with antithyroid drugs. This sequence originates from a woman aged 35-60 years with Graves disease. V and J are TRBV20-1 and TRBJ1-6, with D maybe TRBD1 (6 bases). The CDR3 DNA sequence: TGCAGTGCTAGAGATCCTCGGACAGAGAATTCACCCCTCCACTTT. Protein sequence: CSARDPRTENSPLHF.